The source of this T cell receptor beta chain is a study of T cell changes during pregnancy in multiple sclerosis. Profiled with immunoSEQ multiplex PCR; TCRdb holds only in-frame clones, not every one. The sample consists of tens of thousands of clones, 92% of them appearing once. Trimming cost V 0 bases and J 6 bases, with 15 bases left between them. Per the germline V gene, CDR1 is LGHNA and CDR2 is YNFKEQ. This CDR3 has 16 amino acids. The sequences come from peripheral blood, collected before pregnancy. This sequence joins TRBV4-2 and TRBJ1-5, with D possibly TRBD1 on 6 matching bases. This TCR came from a female donor with multiple sclerosis, enrolled in a pregnancy study. As DNA, the CDR3 is TGTGCCAGCAGCCAAGATCGGCGGGGGCCGGGTCAGCCCCAGCATTTT. This sequence encodes CASSQDRRGPGQPQHF.